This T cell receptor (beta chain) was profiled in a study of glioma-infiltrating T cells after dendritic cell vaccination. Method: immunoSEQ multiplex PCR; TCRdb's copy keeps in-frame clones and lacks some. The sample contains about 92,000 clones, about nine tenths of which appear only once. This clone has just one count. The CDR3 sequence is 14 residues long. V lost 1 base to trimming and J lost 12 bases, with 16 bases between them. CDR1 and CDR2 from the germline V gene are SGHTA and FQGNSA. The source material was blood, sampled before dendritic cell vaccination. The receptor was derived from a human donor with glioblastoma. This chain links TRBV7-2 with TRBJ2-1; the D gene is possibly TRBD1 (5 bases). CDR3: CASSLDGPFQGQFF. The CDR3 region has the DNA TGTGCCAGCAGCTTAGACGGCCCCTTCCAGGGGCAGTTCTTC.